Listed below are T cell receptor beta chains from one sample, sequenced in a study of T-cell reconstitution after alpha-beta-depleted transplantation in children. TCRdb independently ran MiXCR on the PCR reads; one entry per CDR3 protein. Here the sample spans fewer than 750,000 distinct CDR3 sequences, about a quarter being singletons. Specimen: PBMCs, collected before TCRalphabeta/CD19-depleted stem cell transplant. These TCRs come from a boy younger than two with Wiskott-Aldrich syndrome, due to receive a stem cell transplant. The CDR3 runs from the conserved cysteine through the conserved F or W. A D gene is named only where the DNA matches it firmly. Size tells how often a clone was seen (once, few, many) or the class of an expanded clone, and some rows leave it out.

V gene	J gene	clone size	D gene	CDR3 DNA	CDR3 protein
TRBV12-3/TRBV12-4	TRBJ2-1	.	TRBD1	TGTGCCAGCAGCGACCGGGACAGGACCCCTTACAATGAGCAGTTCTTC	CASSDRDRTPYNEQFF
TRBV12-3/TRBV12-4	TRBJ1-1	few	.	TGTGCCAGCACCTTTCCAGCGAACACTGAAGCTTTCTTT	CASTFPANTEAFF
TRBV19	TRBJ2-7	few	.	TGTGCCAGTAGCTCCTGGGCTAGCGCCAACTCCTACGAGCAGTACTTC	CASSSWASANSYEQYF
TRBV12-3/TRBV12-4	TRBJ2-3	.	.	TGTGCCAGCAGTTTTTGGTCCAAGGTCACAGATACGCAGTATTTT	CASSFWSKVTDTQYF
TRBV2	TRBJ1-4	.	.	TGTGCCAGCAGTCGGCCCCAGGGGAGAAAACTGTTTTTT	CASSRPQGRKLFF
TRBV20-1	TRBJ2-5	few	.	TGCAGTGCGCCTAGGGAGGAGACCCAGTACTTC	CSAPREETQYF
TRBV20-1	TRBJ2-1	.	TRBD2	TGCAGTGCTAGAGATTCCACCATCCTAGCGGGAGCGTACAATGAGCAGTTCTTC	CSARDSTILAGAYNEQFF
TRBV2	TRBJ2-5	once	TRBD1	TGTGCCAGCAGGGTTGGACAGGGTCAGGGAGAGACCCAGTACTTC	CASRVGQGQGETQYF
TRBV5-1	TRBJ2-1	.	TRBD2	TGCGCCAGCAGCTACGGACTAGCGGGAGTGCCTGAGCAGTTCTTC	CASSYGLAGVPEQFF
TRBV11-2	TRBJ2-1	few	.	TGTGCCAGCAGCTCCCGACTCACCGATGAGCAGTTCTTC	CASSSRLTDEQFF
TRBV20-1	TRBJ2-3	.	.	TGCAGTGCTGAAGGGGGTGGGATCACGCAGTATTTT	CSAEGGGITQYF
TRBV7-8	TRBJ2-1	.	.	TGTGCCAGCAGCTTAGGGCAGGGTAGGGAGCAGTTCTTC	CASSLGQGREQFF
TRBV12-3/TRBV12-4	TRBJ1-4	.	TRBD1	TGTGCCGGCAGTTTTAGGGGGCGGGAAAAACTGTTTTTT	CAGSFRGREKLFF
TRBV27	TRBJ1-5	few	.	TGTGCCAGCAGTTTAGCCAGTCCCAATCAGCCCCAGCATTTT	CASSLASPNQPQHF
TRBV7-2	TRBJ2-3	.	TRBD2	TGTGCCAGCAGCTTACGGCTAGCGGGAGAAACAGATACGCAGTATTTT	CASSLRLAGETDTQYF
TRBV10-2	TRBJ1-2	few	.	TGCGCCAGCGGTCAGTGGAACTATGGCTACACCTTC	CASGQWNYGYTF
TRBV15	TRBJ2-2	few	TRBD2	TGTGCCACCAGCAGAGGGGGGACTAGCGGGATCGAGCTGTTTTTT	CATSRGGTSGIELFF
TRBV4-1	TRBJ2-1	few	.	TGCGCCAGCAGCCGCGGAAAGGTGGTGGGGGAGCAGTTCTTC	CASSRGKVVGEQFF
TRBV20-1	TRBJ2-3	.	TRBD2	TGCAGTGCTAGAGATCCGTCGGGGACTAGCGGGAGGTGGGGCACAGATACGCAGTATTTT	CSARDPSGTSGRWGTDTQYF
TRBV20-1	TRBJ2-3	few	TRBD2	TGCAGTGCGCGACTAGCGGGAGGGCCTCGGCAGTATTTT	CSARLAGGPRQYF
TRBV28	TRBJ2-1	few	TRBD2	TGTGCCAGCAGTCTCTTAATCGGGACTAGCGGTCTGTTCTTC	CASSLLIGTSGLFF
TRBV20-1	TRBJ1-4	.	.	TGCAGTGCTGGCGACCTTGCAACTAATGAAAAACTGTTTTTT	CSAGDLATNEKLFF
TRBV7-9	TRBJ2-6	.	.	TGTGCCAGCAGCTTAAGCCGGGGCGGGGTTGGGGCCAACGTCCTGACTTTC	CASSLSRGGVGANVLTF
TRBV29-1	TRBJ2-1	few	.	TGCAGCGTTGTGGTAAGGGGCTCCTACAATGAGCAGTTCTTC	CSVVVRGSYNEQFF
TRBV7-9	TRBJ2-3	.	.	TGTGCCAGCAGCTTAGCAACTAGCAGAGCAGATACGCAGTATTTT	CASSLATSRADTQYF
TRBV20-1	TRBJ2-4	few	.	TGCAGTGCTAGAGGACACTTGAGAAACATTCAGTACTTC	CSARGHLRNIQYF
TRBV28	TRBJ2-3	.	TRBD1	TGTGCCAGCAGCCGTCCGGGACAGGGGAAGGGAGATACGCAGTATTTT	CASSRPGQGKGDTQYF
TRBV3-1	TRBJ2-7	.	TRBD1	TGTGCCAGCAGCCAAGATAGACAGGGGGCATCCTACGAGCAGTACTTC	CASSQDRQGASYEQYF
TRBV20-1	TRBJ1-2	.	.	TGCAGTGCTAGATCACCCGCAGGGACAAACTATGGCTACACCTTC	CSARSPAGTNYGYTF
TRBV20-1	TRBJ1-4	.	TRBD1	TGCAGTGCTAGAGTCGGGACAGGGATGGAAAAACTGTTTTTT	CSARVGTGMEKLFF
TRBV27	TRBJ2-2	.	.	TGTGCCAGCAGATTGAAAGGGGTGACCGGGGAGCTGTTTTTT	CASRLKGVTGELFF
TRBV5-1	TRBJ2-1	.	.	TGCGCCAGCAGCTTGGTACAGACGACTACCTACAATGAGCAGTTCTTC	CASSLVQTTTYNEQFF
TRBV5-1	TRBJ2-1	.	TRBD2	TGCGCCAGCAGCTTGACTAGCGGGTCCAGCTCCTACAATGAGCAGTTCTTC	CASSLTSGSSSYNEQFF
TRBV4-2	TRBJ2-2	few	.	TGTGCCAGCAGCCAAGACCGGGACCAACGACGTTTTGGCGGGGAGCTGTTTTTT	CASSQDRDQRRFGGELFF
TRBV29-1	TRBJ2-2	few	.	TGCAGCGTACAAAGGAGGGCGGCCGGGGAGCTGTTTTTT	CSVQRRAAGELFF
TRBV15	TRBJ2-1	.	TRBD2	TGTGCCACCAGCAGAGAGCTAGCGGGAATGGAGCAGTTCTTC	CATSRELAGMEQFF
TRBV6-5	TRBJ2-3	.	.	TGTGCCAGCAGTTCGACCGAACGATCAACCACAGATACGCAGTATTTT	CASSSTERSTTDTQYF
TRBV10-3	TRBJ2-7	few	.	TGTGCCATCGCTGCGGGGCCCTACGAGCAGTACTTC	CAIAAGPYEQYF
TRBV7-6	TRBJ2-7	.	.	TGTGCCAGCAGCTTAGGGAGTGTCGGGAGCCACGAGCAGTACTTC	CASSLGSVGSHEQYF
TRBV10-3	TRBJ1-3	few	.	TGTGCCATCCTCAGCTTGGGACCGCCGAGCTCTGGAAACACCATATATTTT	CAILSLGPPSSGNTIYF
TRBV10-3	TRBJ2-7	many	.	TGTGCCATCAGTGAAATAGGAGAAGGCGAGCAGTACTTC	CAISEIGEGEQYF
TRBV18	TRBJ2-4	.	.	TGTGCCAGCTCACCCATACTGTTCCCGGGACACCTAGCCAAAAACATTCAGTACTTC	CASSPILFPGHLAKNIQYF
TRBV5-1	TRBJ2-7	.	.	TGCGCCAGCAGCCCTGGCGGGGTAAGCGACGAGCAGTACTTC	CASSPGGVSDEQYF
TRBV27	TRBJ2-2	few	TRBD1	TGTGCCAGCAGTTTTCTTCATTCGGACAGGGGCTACACCGGGGAGCTGTTTTTT	CASSFLHSDRGYTGELFF
TRBV19	TRBJ2-7	.	.	TGTGCCAGTAAAAGCAGTAACTACGAGCAGTACTTC	CASKSSNYEQYF
TRBV5-1	TRBJ2-3	few	TRBD2	TGCGCCAGCAGCTTGCTAGCGGGGAGGCTCACAGATACGCAGTATTTT	CASSLLAGRLTDTQYF
TRBV11-3	TRBJ2-1	few	.	TGTGCCAGCAGCTTAAGGGCAATGAGCTCCTACAATGAGCAGTTCTTC	CASSLRAMSSYNEQFF
TRBV20-1	TRBJ1-5	once	.	TGCAGTGCCCAGAAGAACACGGACCAGCCCCAGCATTTT	CSAQKNTDQPQHF
TRBV7-9	TRBJ2-7	once	.	TGTGCCAGCAGCTTAGTATTAAAGGGCAGATCCTACGAGCAGTACTTC	CASSLVLKGRSYEQYF
TRBV7-2	TRBJ2-5	many	.	TGTGCCAGCAGCTTAGCTCACCAAGAGACCCAGTACTTC	CASSLAHQETQYF
TRBV24-1	TRBJ1-5	.	.	TGTGCCACCAGTGATTCTGCAGGGGTTGAGCCCCAGCATTTT	CATSDSAGVEPQHF
TRBV5-1	TRBJ1-1	.	.	TGCGCCAGCAGCTTCGGAGGGGACACCGTCTCCGGAGCTTTCTTT	CASSFGGDTVSGAFF
TRBV20-1	TRBJ2-7	.	.	TGCAGCGGTGGACTGATCTCCTACGAGCAGTACTTC	CSGGLISYEQYF